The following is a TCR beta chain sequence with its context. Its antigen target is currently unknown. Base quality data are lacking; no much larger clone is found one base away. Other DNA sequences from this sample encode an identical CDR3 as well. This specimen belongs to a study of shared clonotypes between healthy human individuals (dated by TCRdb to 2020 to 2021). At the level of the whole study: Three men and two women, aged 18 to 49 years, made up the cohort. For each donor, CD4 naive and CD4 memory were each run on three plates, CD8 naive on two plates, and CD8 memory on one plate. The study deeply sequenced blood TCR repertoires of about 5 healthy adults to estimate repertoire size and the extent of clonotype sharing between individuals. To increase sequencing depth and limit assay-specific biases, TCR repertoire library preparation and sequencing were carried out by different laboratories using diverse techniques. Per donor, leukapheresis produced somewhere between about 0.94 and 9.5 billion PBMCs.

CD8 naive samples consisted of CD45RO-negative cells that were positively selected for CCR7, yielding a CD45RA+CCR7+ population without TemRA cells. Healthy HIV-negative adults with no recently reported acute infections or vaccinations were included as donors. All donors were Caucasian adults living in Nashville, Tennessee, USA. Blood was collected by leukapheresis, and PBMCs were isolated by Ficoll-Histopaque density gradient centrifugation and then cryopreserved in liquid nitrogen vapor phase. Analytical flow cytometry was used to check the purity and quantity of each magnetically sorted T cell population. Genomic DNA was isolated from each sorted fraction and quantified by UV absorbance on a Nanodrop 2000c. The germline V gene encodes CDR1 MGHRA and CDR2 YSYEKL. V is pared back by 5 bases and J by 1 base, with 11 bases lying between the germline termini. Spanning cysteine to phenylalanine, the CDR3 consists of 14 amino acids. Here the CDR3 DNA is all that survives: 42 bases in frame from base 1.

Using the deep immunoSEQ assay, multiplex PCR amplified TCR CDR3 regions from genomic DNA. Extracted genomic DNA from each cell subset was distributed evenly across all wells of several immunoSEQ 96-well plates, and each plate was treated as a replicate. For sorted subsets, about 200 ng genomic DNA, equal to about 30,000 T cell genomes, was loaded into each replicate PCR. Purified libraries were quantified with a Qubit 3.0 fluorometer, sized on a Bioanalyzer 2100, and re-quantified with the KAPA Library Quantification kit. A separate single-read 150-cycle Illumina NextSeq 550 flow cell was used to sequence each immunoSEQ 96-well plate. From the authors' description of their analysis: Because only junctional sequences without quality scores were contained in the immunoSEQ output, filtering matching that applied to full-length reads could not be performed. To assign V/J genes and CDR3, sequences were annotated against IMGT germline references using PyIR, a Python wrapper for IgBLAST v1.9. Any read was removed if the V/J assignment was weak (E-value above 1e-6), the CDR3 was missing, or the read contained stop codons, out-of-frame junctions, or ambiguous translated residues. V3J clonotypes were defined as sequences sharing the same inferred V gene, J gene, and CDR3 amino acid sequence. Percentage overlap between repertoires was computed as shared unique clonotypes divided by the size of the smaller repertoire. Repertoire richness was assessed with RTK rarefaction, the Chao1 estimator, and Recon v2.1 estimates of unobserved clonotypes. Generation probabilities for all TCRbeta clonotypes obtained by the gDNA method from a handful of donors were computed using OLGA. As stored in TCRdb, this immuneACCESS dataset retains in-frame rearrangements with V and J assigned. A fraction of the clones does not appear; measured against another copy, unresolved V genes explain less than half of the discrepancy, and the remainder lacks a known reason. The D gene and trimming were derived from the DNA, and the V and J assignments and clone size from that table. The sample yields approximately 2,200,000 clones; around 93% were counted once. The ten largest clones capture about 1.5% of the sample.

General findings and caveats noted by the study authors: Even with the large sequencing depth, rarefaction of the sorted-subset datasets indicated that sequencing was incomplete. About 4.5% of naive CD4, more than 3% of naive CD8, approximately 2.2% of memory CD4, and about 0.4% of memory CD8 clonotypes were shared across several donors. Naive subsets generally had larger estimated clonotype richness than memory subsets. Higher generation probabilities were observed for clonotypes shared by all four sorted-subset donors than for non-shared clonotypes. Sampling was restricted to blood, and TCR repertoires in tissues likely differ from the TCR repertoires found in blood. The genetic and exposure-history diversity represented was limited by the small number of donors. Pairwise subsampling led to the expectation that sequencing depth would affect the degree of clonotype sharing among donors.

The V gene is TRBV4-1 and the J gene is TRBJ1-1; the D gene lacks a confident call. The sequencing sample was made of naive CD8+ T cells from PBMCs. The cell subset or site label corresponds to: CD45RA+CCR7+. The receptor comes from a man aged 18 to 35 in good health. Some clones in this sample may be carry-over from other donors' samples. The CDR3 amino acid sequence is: CASSATRGNTEAFF. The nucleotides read TGCGCCAGCAGCGCAACGAGAGGGAACACTGAAGCTTTCTTT.